This TCR beta chain comes out of a study of cytotoxic CD8 clonotypes in ibrutinib-treated CLL. About 2 micrograms of genomic DNA from cryopreserved PBMCs went into TCR beta libraries. There are 14 residues in the CDR3. Germline V lookup: CDR1 MNHEY, CDR2 SMNVEV (reference sequence). Trimming shortened V by 3 bases and J by 6 bases, and 15 bases separated the two germline ends. Only in-frame clones appear in the TCRdb table, and some are missing; sequencing was by immunoSEQ multiplex PCR. The sample holds about 120,000 clones; 75% to 90% are singletons and the top ten take over 2%. The sequence was collected from a human donor with chronic lymphocytic leukemia. The genes are TRBV27 and TRBJ2-7, with D perhaps given as TRBD1 or TRBD2 (6 bases each). Material: PBMCs, obtained after 24 months of ibrutinib treatment. CDR3 DNA sequence: TGTGCCAGCAGTTTGGTAGGGGGGTTTGGCGAGCAGTACTTC. It specifies CASSLVGGFGEQYF.